This TCR beta chain emerged from a study of blood T cell repertoires in COVID-19. Turning to the study itself: The United States, Italy and Spain provided the acute and convalescent COVID-19 samples.

V was trimmed by 5 bases and J by 5 bases, leaving 20 bases between them. The length of the CDR3 is 15 residues. Germline V gene data show CDR1 as SGHRS and CDR2 as YFSETQ. The method was immunoSEQ multiplex PCR; TCRdb's version includes in-frame clones alone and lacks a portion of them. The sample carries more than 50,000 clones, about three quarters recorded once. The source of this sequence is a man between 65 and 85 years old with active or convalescent COVID-19. Sequencing was performed on peripheral blood. The J gene is TRBJ2-7, the V gene TRBV5-1; maybe TRBD2 (7 bases). The CDR3, as DNA: TGCGCCAGCAGGACCAGGGGAGGGCGCGAGGACGAGCAGTACTTC. Translation gives CASRTRGGREDEQYF.